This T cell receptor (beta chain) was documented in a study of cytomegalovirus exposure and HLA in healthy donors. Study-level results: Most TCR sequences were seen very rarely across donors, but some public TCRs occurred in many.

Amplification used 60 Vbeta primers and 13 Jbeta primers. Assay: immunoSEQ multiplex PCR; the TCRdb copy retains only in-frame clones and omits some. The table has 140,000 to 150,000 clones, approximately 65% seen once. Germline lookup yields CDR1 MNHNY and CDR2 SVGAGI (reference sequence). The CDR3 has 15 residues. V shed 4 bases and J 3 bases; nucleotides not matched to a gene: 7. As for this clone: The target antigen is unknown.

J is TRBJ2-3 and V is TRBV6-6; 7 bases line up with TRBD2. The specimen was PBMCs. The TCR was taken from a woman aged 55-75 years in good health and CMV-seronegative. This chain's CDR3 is CASSFSGAGTDTQYF. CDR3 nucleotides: TGTGCCAGCAGTTTCAGCGGGGCAGGGACAGATACGCAGTATTTT.